This entry is about one T cell receptor (beta chain). Source study methods: Estimates of nucleated cell counts were drawn from the amplification of reference gene primers. Some clones are missing from TCRdb's copy, which holds only in-frame ones; the method was immunoSEQ multiplex PCR. D and trimming come from the DNA, and the V and J calls and clone size come from that table. The sample yields about 270,000 clones, approximately 87% seen once. These data are taken from a study of blood T cell repertoires in COVID-19. This CDR3 comprises 17 residues. The germline CDR1 and CDR2 sequences are MDHEN and SYDVKM. V trimming: 1 base; J trimming: 3 bases; junction bases outside the gene matches: 8.

V usage is TRBV28 and J usage is TRBJ2-7; 11 nucleotides agree with TRBD2. Sequenced sample: peripheral blood. The origin of this receptor is a woman between 45 and 60 years old with acute or convalescent COVID-19. CDR3 DNA sequence: TGTGCCAGCAGTTTATCGGGCTACGGGACTAGCGGCTACGAGCAGTACTTC. It specifies CASSLSGYGTSGYEQYF.